One and the same sample provided the 15 T cell receptor beta chains below, sequenced in a study of cytomegalovirus exposure and HLA in healthy donors. The PCR contained 60 Vbeta and 13 Jbeta primers. TCRdb's copy holds only in-frame clones and misses some; the assay was immunoSEQ multiplex PCR. The data hold around 97,000 clones, with 60% to 70% observed a single time. Sequencing input: PBMCs. The receptors stem from a woman between 50 and 59 years old in good health and CMV-seronegative.

V gene TRBV28 combines with J gene TRBJ2-7; TRBD2 matches at 11 bases. Trimming cost V 5 bases and J 3 bases; bases outside gene matches: 9. CDR3 size: 16 residues. CDR1 and CDR2 from the germline V gene are MDHEN and SYDVKM. CDR3 protein: CASSQTTSGMIYEQYF. The CDR3 DNA sequence: TGTGCCAGCAGTCAAACGACTAGCGGGATGATCTACGAGCAGTACTTC.

The chain combines TRBV7-2 with TRBJ2-3; D is ambiguous. From germline, CDR1 is SGHTA and CDR2 FQGNSA. The CDR3 runs to 13 residues. V was clipped by 5 bases and J by 6 bases, with 12 bases between them. CDR3 in amino acids: CASSLSTGDTQYF. CDR3 DNA sequence: TGTGCCAGCAGCCTATCAACCGGGGATACGCAGTATTTT.

The chain is built from TRBV5-1 and TRBJ1-2; the match to TRBD1 covers 10 bases. Trimming at V came to 4 bases and at J to 5 bases, leaving 8 bases not matched to a gene. The germline V gene has CDR1 SGHRS and CDR2 YFSETQ. This CDR3 is 15 amino acids long. CDR3 DNA: TGCGCCAGCAGCCCAGGGACAGGGGACATATATGGCTACACCTTC. Translated, it gives CASSPGTGDIYGYTF.

This clone showed up just a few times. The V gene is TRBV5-4, the J gene TRBJ2-2, with 7 bases matching TRBD2. The CDR3 loop spans 15 amino acids. Unmatched junction bases numbered 4, after V lost 1 base and J lost 4 bases. Germline lookup yields CDR1 SGHNT and CDR2 YYREEE (reference sequence). CDR3 loop: CASSLRGRATGELFF. CDR3 DNA sequence: TGTGCCAGCAGCTTGCGAGGGAGGGCCACCGGGGAGCTGTTTTTT. Supplemented by reference TRBV5-4 and TRBJ2-2, the full variable domain reads ETGVTQSPTHLIKTRGQQVTLRCSSQSGHNTVSWYQQALGQGPQFIFQYYREEENGRGNFPPRFSGLQFPNYSSELNVNALELDDSALYLCASSLRGRATGELFFGEGSRLTVL.

This chain uses TRBV6-5 with TRBJ2-5, with 9 bases that match TRBD2. V trimming: 0 bases; J trimming: 3 bases; junction bases outside the gene matches: 5. CDR3 length equals 16 residues. The V gene's germline CDR1 is MNHEY and CDR2 SVGAGI. DNA of the CDR3: TGTGCCAGCAGTTACTCGGGGACTAGCATCGAAGAGACCCAGTACTTC. Amino acid sequence: CASSYSGTSIEETQYF.

This chain joins TRBV4-2 and TRBJ2-7; 13 nucleotides line up with TRBD2. Germline V CDR1 and CDR2: LGHNA, YNFKEQ. Trimming cost V 4 bases and J 4 bases; bases outside gene matches: 16. This CDR3 contains 19 residues. CDR3 DNA sequence: TGTGCCAGCAGCCCAGCGGCGCCGGGACTAGCGGGGACAGGATACGAGCAGTACTTC. It specifies CASSPAAPGLAGTGYEQYF.

A single count supports this clone. This CDR3 is CASSAQGLTGETQYF. CDR3 sequence (DNA): TGTGCCAGCAGTGCGCAGGGACTAACTGGAGAGACCCAGTACTTC. This chain connects TRBV25-1 to TRBJ2-5, with 7 bases lining up with TRBD2. This CDR3 comprises 15 residues. Per germline, CDR1 MGHDK and CDR2 SYGVNS. V dropped 4 bases and J dropped 4; count of bases not matched to a gene: 9.

V is TRBV5-1 and J is TRBJ2-5; D unresolved. The CDR3 has 15 amino acids. Germline CDR1 is SGHRS and CDR2 is YFSETQ. Trimming left V 0 bases short and J 2 bases short, with 11 bases between. The CDR3 sequence is CASSLGGPKQETQYF. The CDR3 nucleotides read TGCGCCAGCAGCTTGGGTGGCCCCAAACAAGAGACCCAGTACTTC.

The gene calls are TRBV15 and TRBJ2-5, with D possibly TRBD1 on 6 matching bases. V was pared by 3 bases and J by 2 bases, with 10 bases between. Germline values: CDR1 LNHNV, CDR2 YYDKDF (reference sequence). The CDR3 length is 14 residues. CDR3 loop: CATSRGRGQETQYF. CDR3 DNA sequence: TGTGCCACCAGCAGGGGCAGGGGTCAAGAGACCCAGTACTTC.

The J gene is TRBJ2-3, the V gene TRBV18, with 8 bases identical to TRBD2. The CDR3 sequence is 16 residues long. Germline values: CDR1 KGHSH, CDR2 LQKENI. J was trimmed by 4 bases and V by 5 bases; bases with no gene match: 11. The CDR3 is CASSVTSAGVADTQYF. CDR3 coding DNA: TGTGCCAGCTCAGTGACTAGCGCAGGAGTGGCAGATACGCAGTATTTT. The full variable domain, its missing parts supplied by reference TRBV18 and TRBJ2-3, is NAGVMQNPRHLVRRRGQEARLRCSPMKGHSHVYWYRQLPEEGLKFMVYLQKENIIDESGMPKERFSAEFPKEGPSILRIQQVVRGDSAAYFCASSVTSAGVADTQYFGPGTRLTVL.

The V gene is TRBV7-6, the J gene TRBJ2-1; 7 positions agree with TRBD2. J lost 7 bases, V lost 3 bases, and 3 bases had no gene match. This CDR3 is built from 13 residues. The V gene's germline CDR1 is SGHVS and CDR2 FNYEAQ. In nucleotides, the CDR3 is TGTGCCAGCAGCTTCTTGGGAGGGAATGAGCAGTTCTTC. As protein: CASSFLGGNEQFF.

The chain is built from TRBV14 and TRBJ1-2; D gene unclear. Germline V lookup: CDR1 SGHDN, CDR2 FVKESK. This CDR3 is 12 amino acids long. V lost 1 base and J 4 bases, leaving 4 bases between the germline ends. The CDR3 DNA follows: TGTGCCAGCAGCCAAGCCTCCTATGGCTACACCTTC. This encodes CASSQASYGYTF.

The chain carries TRBV30 and TRBJ1-3, with D unresolved. The ends were cut back, 0 bases at V and 7 bases at J, with 10 bases in the middle. This CDR3 spans 13 amino acids. The germline gives CDR1 GTSNPN, CDR2 SVGIG (reference sequence). CDR3 coding DNA: TGTGCCTGGAGTGTAGGCAGGTGGAACACCATATATTTT. Protein sequence: CAWSVGRWNTIYF.

This sequence joins TRBV10-3 and TRBJ2-1; 7 bases are shared with TRBD2. Germline assignment: CDR1 ENHRY and CDR2 SYGVKD. V was clipped by 8 bases and J by 0 bases; unmatched bases: 7. The CDR3 has 15 residues. The chain's CDR3 is CAIRRERSSYNEQFF. CDR3 DNA: TGTGCCATCCGGCGGGAGCGAAGCTCCTACAATGAGCAGTTCTTC.

This clone was seen just once. In nucleotides, the CDR3 is TGCGCCAGCAGCCAAGATACTAGCGGGAGATACGAGCAGTACTTC. It translates to CASSQDTSGRYEQYF. The V and J genes are TRBV4-1 and TRBJ2-7, with 11 bases aligning to TRBD2. The V and J ends lost 0 bases and 4 bases, in that order; junction bases with no gene match: 2. The CDR3 is 15 residues long. Germline values: CDR1 MGHRA, CDR2 YSYEKL.